A single sample is the source of the 21 T cell receptor beta chains below, sequenced in a study of CD4 T cells in relation to SARS-CoV-2 and coronaviruses. TCRdb's copy holds only in-frame clones and misses some; the assay was immunoSEQ multiplex PCR. Of approximately 60,000 clones listed, about 92% are singletons. Input material: naive CD4+ T cells from PBMCs. Subset here: naive CD4+ T cells isolated by negative enrichment. The receptor set was obtained from an adult with COVID-19.

This CDR3 reads CASRGGAGGFAGELFF. CDR3 sequence (DNA): TGTGCCAGTAGGGGGGGCGCGGGAGGTTTTGCCGGGGAGCTGTTTTTT. The V and J genes are TRBV19 and TRBJ2-2, with 8 bases identical to TRBD2. V trimming: 6 bases; J trimming: 6 bases; junction bases outside the gene matches: 12. The CDR3 totals 16 residues. Germline V gene lookup returns CDR1 LNHDA and CDR2 SQIVND (reference sequence). Filled out from reference TRBV19 and TRBJ2-2, the complete variable domain reads DGGITQSPKYLFRKEGQNVTLSCEQNLNHDAMYWYRQDPGQGLRLIYYSQIVNDFQKGDIAEGYSVSREKKESFPLTVTSAQKNPTAFYLCASRGGAGGFAGELFFGEGSRLTVL.

This chain links TRBV2 with TRBJ2-3; TRBD2 agrees at 16 bases. Germline V lookup: CDR1 SNHLY, CDR2 FYNNEI. The trim removed 8 bases at V and 2 bases at J, leaving 13 bases unmatched. The CDR3 consists of 19 residues. The chain's CDR3 is CASYPGLAGGSVFTDTQYF. In nucleotides, the CDR3 is TGTGCCAGCTACCCGGGACTAGCGGGAGGGTCAGTTTTCACAGATACGCAGTATTTT.

CDR3 sequence (DNA): TGTGCCAGTAGAGTAGGAGTAGCCGGCGAGCAGTACTTC. Encoded protein: CASRVGVAGEQYF. The rearrangement links TRBV19 to TRBJ2-7; D unclear. The CDR3 covers 13 residues. Germline CDR1 is LNHDA and CDR2 is SQIVND (reference sequence). V dropped 6 bases and J dropped 6 bases, with 15 bases sitting between them.

V usage is TRBV28 and J usage is TRBJ2-7; 8 bases are shared with TRBD2. Germline V CDR1 and CDR2: MDHEN, SYDVKM. This CDR3 is 18 amino acids long. Unmatched junction bases numbered 16, after V lost 2 bases and J lost 4 bases. The CDR3 region has the DNA TGTGCCAGCAGTTTAAGGGGGGGGGCGGGAGGCCGACAATACGAGCAGTACTTC. Translating it yields CASSLRGGAGGRQYEQYF.

The V and J genes are TRBV25-1 and TRBJ1-5, with a possible D match to TRBD1 (6 bases). CDR1 and CDR2 (germline): MGHDK, SYGVNS. The CDR3 extends over 12 amino acids. Trimming cost V 6 bases and J 4 bases, with 7 bases left between them. The CDR3 DNA sequence: TGTGCCAGCAGCAGGGGAAATCAGCCCCAGCATTTT. Translated, it gives CASSRGNQPQHF.

The rearrangement uses TRBV7-2 and TRBJ2-5; 7 positions agree with TRBD2. In germline, CDR1 is SGHTA, CDR2 FQGNSA. The CDR3 consists of 13 residues. Trimming took 5 bases from V and 4 from J; bases not matched to a gene: 4. CDR3 residues: CASSGGDGETQYF. The CDR3 nucleotides are TGTGCCAGCAGCGGGGGGGACGGAGAGACCCAGTACTTC.

The chain couples TRBV28 to TRBJ2-5; the match to TRBD1 covers 11 bases. V lost 6 bases and J lost 0; bases outside the gene matches: 9. The CDR3 consists of 17 residues. Germline values: CDR1 MDHEN, CDR2 SYDVKM. The chain's CDR3 is CASSFGQGAYNQETQYF. CDR3 bases: TGTGCCAGCAGCTTTGGACAGGGGGCTTATAACCAAGAGACCCAGTACTTC.

This rearrangement joins TRBV28 to TRBJ1-2; D is perhaps TRBD1 (6 bases). Looked up from germline, CDR1 is MDHEN and CDR2 is SYDVKM. Trimming shortened V by 5 bases and J by 6 bases, and 16 bases separated the two germline ends. The CDR3 extends over 14 amino acids. CDR3 sequence (DNA): TGTGCCAGCAGTCTCCGCGGGGGGGCGAATGGCTACACCTTC. Translation: CASSLRGGANGYTF.

The chain links TRBV3-1 (or the pseudogene TRBV3-2) to TRBJ2-3; 11 bases are shared with TRBD2. This CDR3 spans 17 amino acids. Looked up from germline, CDR1 is LGHDT and CDR2 is YNNKEL (reference sequence). Trimming took 5 bases from V and 3 from J; bases not matched to a gene: 10. The CDR3 region is CASSKRVASGRTDTQYF. In DNA form, the CDR3 reads TGTGCCAGCAGCAAAAGAGTAGCTAGCGGGAGGACAGATACGCAGTATTTT.

The J gene is TRBJ2-7, the V gene TRBV30; D unresolved. CDR1 GTSNPN and CDR2 SVGIG come from the germline V gene (reference sequence). V lost 4 bases and J lost 7, with 17 bases in between. The CDR3 consists of 13 residues. The chain's CDR3 is CAWKKIGSGEQYF. The DNA for the CDR3 is TGTGCCTGGAAGAAGATTGGTTCCGGTGAGCAGTACTTC.

The chain employs TRBV3-1 (or the pseudogene TRBV3-2) and TRBJ2-1; 11 positions match TRBD2. The CDR3 is 15 amino acids. Germline CDR1 and CDR2: LGHDT and YNNKEL (reference sequence). The V and J ends lost 6 bases and 8 bases, in that order; junction bases with no gene match: 9. CDR3 nucleotides: TGTGCCAGCAGGCTAGCGGGAGGACTTGGAGATGAGCAGTTCTTC. This encodes CASRLAGGLGDEQFF.

The chain links TRBV7-2 to TRBJ2-5; weak D call: TRBD2 (6 bases). Germline loops: CDR1 SGHTA, CDR2 FQGNSA. The CDR3 has 14 residues. The V end lost 5 bases, the J end lost 4 bases, and 14 bases lay between the germline ends. The chain's CDR3 is CASSQWEAPETQYF. The CDR3, as DNA: TGTGCCAGCAGCCAGTGGGAGGCCCCAGAGACCCAGTACTTC.

The genes are TRBV28 and TRBJ2-7, with no clear D. The ends were cut back, 3 bases at V and 0 bases at J, with 6 bases in the middle. Germline V gene sequence: CDR1 MDHEN, CDR2 SYDVKM. There are 13 residues in the CDR3. CDR3 nucleotide sequence: TGTGCCAGCAGTTTGGTCAGCTCCTACGAGCAGTACTTC. It is translated as CASSLVSSYEQYF.

The chain is built from TRBV7-3 and TRBJ2-1; a weak D match, TRBD2 (6 bases). The germline V and J ends were trimmed by 0 bases and 4 bases, with 22 bases remaining between them. CDR3 size: 19 residues. Per germline, CDR1 SGHTA and CDR2 FQGTGA. CDR3 DNA: TGTGCCAGCAGCTTAACTCCTAGCGTCGGCTCACGTCCTTACAATGAGCAGTTCTTC. It yields the protein CASSLTPSVGSRPYNEQFF.

The rearrangement joins TRBV14 to TRBJ2-1; D is possibly TRBD1 or TRBD2 (5 bases each). CDR1 and CDR2 from the germline V gene are SGHDN and FVKESK. CDR3 length equals 17 residues. Trimming stripped 0 bases from V and 2 bases from J, with 14 bases between. In DNA form, the CDR3 reads TGTGCCAGCAGCCAAGATCGCCTGACGGGGCCCTACAATGAGCAGTTCTTC. Translating it yields CASSQDRLTGPYNEQFF.

This clone was recorded a few times. This sequence joins TRBV3-1 (or the pseudogene TRBV3-2) and TRBJ2-7, with D perhaps matching TRBD1 (6 bases). The V gene lost 5 bases and the J gene lost 6 bases, with 14 bases spanning the gap. This CDR3 comprises 13 residues. The germline V gene encodes CDR1 LGHDT and CDR2 YNNKEL (reference sequence). The CDR3 bases are TGTGCCAGCAGCTCAAACAGGGATGCCGAGCAGTACTTC. This gives the protein CASSSNRDAEQYF.

The chain recombines TRBV7-6 with TRBJ2-3; TRBD1 matches at 9 bases. This CDR3 is 15 amino acids long. V dropped 5 bases and J dropped 6; count of bases not matched to a gene: 9. Looked up from germline, CDR1 is SGHVS and CDR2 is FNYEAQ. The CDR3 region is CASSSPGTGIDTQYF. CDR3 bases: TGTGCCAGCAGCAGTCCCGGGACAGGGATCGATACGCAGTATTTT.

This clone appeared once. The rearrangement uses TRBV6-6 and TRBJ1-3; D is perhaps TRBD1 (5 bases). Between the trimmed V and J ends, which lost 2 bases and 7 bases, there was a span of 15 bases. CDR1 MNHNY and CDR2 SVGAGI come from the germline V gene (reference sequence). The CDR3 is 15 amino acids. This chain's CDR3 is CASSYEGRQRNTIYF. CDR3 nucleotides: TGTGCCAGCAGTTACGAGGGGAGACAACGGAACACCATATATTTT.

This chain links TRBV7-9 with TRBJ2-5, with D possibly being TRBD1 or TRBD2 (6 bases each). This CDR3 region has 17 residues. Germline V gene data show CDR1 as SEHNR and CDR2 as FQNEAQ (reference sequence). V was trimmed by 1 base and J by 2 bases, leaving 17 bases between them. The CDR3 loop reads CASSLGGGGGIQETQYF. For the CDR3, the DNA is TGTGCCAGCAGCTTAGGAGGGGGTGGCGGGATACAAGAGACCCAGTACTTC.

The chain couples TRBV7-9 to TRBJ2-5; 9 bases map to TRBD2. The length of the CDR3 is 17 residues. Germline assignment: CDR1 SEHNR and CDR2 FQNEAQ (reference sequence). V was pared by 6 bases and J by 5 bases, with 16 bases of the junction left unmatched. The CDR3 loop is CASRRIAGVVFNETQYF. As DNA, the CDR3 is TGTGCCAGCAGAAGGATAGCGGGAGTGGTTTTCAATGAGACCCAGTACTTC.

V gene TRBV5-1 combines with J gene TRBJ2-2; 11 nucleotides agree with TRBD2. J lost 6 bases, V lost 0 bases, and 7 bases had no gene match. The germline V gene encodes CDR1 SGHRS and CDR2 YFSETQ. The CDR3 extends over 17 amino acids. CDR3 nucleotide sequence: TGCGCCAGCAGCTTGGAGGTAGCGGGAGGGCCGGCCGGGGAGCTGTTTTTT. Protein: CASSLEVAGGPAGELFF.